The 16 T cell receptor beta chains below were found in one sample sequenced in a study of T cell repertoires in cytomegalovirus infection. TCRdb fed the reads into MiXCR, producing one record per CDR3 protein. The sample records around 260,000 distinct CDR3 sequences, 20% to 30% being singletons. Sequenced material: PBMCs. The source is a human donor in good health (CMV status not recorded). Some clones in this sample may be carry-over from other donors' samples.

The chain has TRBV7-3 and TRBJ2-1; 9 nucleotides agree with TRBD2. Trimming at V came to 1 base and at J to 8 bases, leaving 9 bases not matched to a gene. Germline values: CDR1 SGHTA, CDR2 FQGTGA. There are 16 residues in the CDR3. The CDR3 is CASSLNSGGIVYEQFF. The CDR3 DNA reads TGTGCCAGCAGCTTAAATAGCGGGGGAATAGTCTATGAGCAGTTCTTC.

The chain recombines TRBV29-1 with TRBJ1-2; possibly TRBD1 for D (5 bases). The V end was cut by 5 bases, the J end by 0 bases, with 10 bases between. The CDR3 consists of 13 residues. Per the germline V gene, CDR1 is SQVTM and CDR2 is ANQGSEA. The CDR3 spells CSVWTLANYGYTF. CDR3 DNA sequence: TGCAGCGTTTGGACACTAGCTAACTATGGCTACACCTTC.

This chain links TRBV20-1 with TRBJ2-5; TRBD2 agrees at 12 bases. Looked up from germline, CDR1 is DFQATT and CDR2 is SNEGSKA (reference sequence). V shed 2 bases and J 4 bases; nucleotides not matched to a gene: 2. This CDR3 spans 14 amino acids. The DNA of the CDR3 is TGCAGTGCTAGACCTAGCGGGAGGGGAGAGACCCAGTACTTC. Its translation: CSARPSGRGETQYF.

This clonotype was seen only a few times. The CDR3 nucleotides read TGTGCCAGCAGCCCCGTGCTAGCGGGAGTAAGTGAGCAGTTCTTC. The encoded protein is CASSPVLAGVSEQFF. This chain links TRBV5-4 with TRBJ2-1, with 10 positions matching TRBD2. The CDR3 has 15 amino acids. Germline V gene sequence: CDR1 SGHNT, CDR2 YYREEE (reference sequence). After removal of 4 bases from V and 9 bases from J, the junction contained 10 bases not matched to a gene.

This clonotype was detected ten times or more. The CDR3 reads CASSYGQYSNQPQHF. Written as DNA, the CDR3 is TGTGCCAGCAGCTACGGACAGTATAGCAATCAGCCCCAGCATTTT. This chain uses TRBV7-9 with TRBJ1-5; TRBD1 is a possible D gene (6 bases). CDR3 length: 15 amino acids. From germline, CDR1 is SEHNR and CDR2 FQNEAQ (reference sequence). V shed 4 bases and J shed 0 bases, with 10 bases lying between them.

The chain links TRBV10-3 to TRBJ1-1, with D possibly matching TRBD1 (6 bases). Germline CDR1 ENHRY, CDR2 SYGVKD. V was clipped by 8 bases and J by 5 bases, with 15 bases between them. The CDR3 has 13 amino acids. CDR3 loop: CAIQSRGPTEAFF. The CDR3 DNA reads as TGTGCCATCCAGTCGCGGGGGCCAACTGAAGCTTTCTTT.

This clonotype has just a few counts. V usage is TRBV19 and J usage is TRBJ1-1; tentative D call: TRBD1 (5 bases). Deletions cut 9 bases from V and 0 bases from J, with 20 bases between. Germline values: CDR1 LNHDA, CDR2 SQIVND (reference sequence). The CDR3 has 16 residues. CDR3 protein: CASTRDHLPMNTEAFF. CDR3 in DNA: TGTGCCAGCACCCGGGACCACCTACCCATGAACACTGAAGCTTTCTTT.

The chain has TRBV19 and TRBJ1-5; 9 nucleotides match TRBD1. The CDR3 contains 13 residues. The trim removed 6 bases at V and 8 bases at J, leaving 5 bases unmatched. Germline loops: CDR1 LNHDA, CDR2 SQIVND (reference sequence). This CDR3 reads CASSGQGKKPQHF. CDR3 sequence (DNA): TGTGCCAGTAGCGGACAGGGGAAGAAGCCCCAGCATTTT.

This clonotype was seen a handful of times. This chain uses TRBV2 with TRBJ2-7; 8 bases fit TRBD1. The CDR3 consists of 14 residues. With V trimmed by 7 bases and J by 0 bases, 5 bases remained unmatched. Per the germline V gene, CDR1 is SNHLY and CDR2 is FYNNEI. This CDR3 is CASMARGHSYEQYF. The CDR3 DNA is TGTGCCAGCATGGCCAGGGGGCACTCCTACGAGCAGTACTTC.

The CDR3 protein is CASSSGLAGALYEQFF. CDR3 in DNA: TGTGCCAGCAGCTCCGGACTAGCGGGAGCCTTATATGAGCAGTTCTTC. The chain is built from TRBV7-6 and TRBJ2-1, with 13 bases lining up with TRBD2. CDR1 is SGHVS and CDR2 is FNYEAQ in the germline V gene. The CDR3 length is 16 residues. The J segment lost 8 bases and the V segment lost 4 bases, leaving 8 bases of the junction unmatched.

The chain carries TRBV11-2 and TRBJ2-7; a weak D match, TRBD2 (6 bases). V lost 4 bases and J lost 8, with 24 bases in between. CDR1 and CDR2 (germline): SGHAT, FQNNGV. The CDR3 runs to 16 residues. As DNA, the CDR3 is TGTGCCAGCAGCTCTTTCTTAGGGGTGGAGGGAGGAAAGCAGTACTTC. Protein sequence: CASSSFLGVEGGKQYF. The full variable domain, completed using reference TRBV11-2 and TRBJ2-7, is EAGVAQSPRYKIIEKRQSVAFWCNPISGHATLYWYQQILGQGPKLLIQFQNNGVVDDSQLPKDRFSAERLKGVDSTLKIQPAKLEDSAVYLCASSSFLGVEGGKQYFGPGTRLTVT.

This clonotype was detected a few times. The chain recombines TRBV12-3 or TRBV12-4 with TRBJ2-7, with 8 nucleotides matching TRBD2. The length of the CDR3 is 15 residues. Trimming at V came to 7 bases and at J to 0 bases, leaving 8 bases not matched to a gene. CDR3 amino acids: CASTRTGGVSYEQYF. The CDR3 nucleotides are TGTGCCAGCACCCGGACGGGGGGGGTCTCCTACGAGCAGTACTTC.

The table lists this clonotype with a few counts. The rearrangement joins TRBV7-9 to TRBJ2-3, with TRBD1 matching 7 bases. Losses at the gene ends were 5 bases for V and 3 bases for J; bases not matched to a gene: 5. The length of the CDR3 is 14 residues. The germline CDR1 and CDR2 sequences are SEHNR and FQNEAQ (reference sequence). In DNA form, the CDR3 reads TGTGCCAGCAGCACAAGGACAGGTACAGATACGCAGTATTTT. This gives the protein CASSTRTGTDTQYF.

V and J are TRBV20-1 and TRBJ2-1; D possibly corresponds to TRBD1 (5 bases). The V gene's germline CDR1 is DFQATT and CDR2 SNEGSKA (reference sequence). The CDR3 length is 13 residues. V shed 1 base and J shed 9 bases, with 13 bases lying between them. The CDR3 DNA follows: TGCAGTGCTAGAGGACAGTTCGCCGTTGAGCAGTTCTTC. It codes for CSARGQFAVEQFF.

This clonotype was counted ten times or more. The chain employs TRBV7-2 and TRBJ2-3; D unclear. V lost 4 bases to trimming and J lost 2 bases, with 19 bases between them. Germline CDR1 reads SGHTA; CDR2 reads FQGNSA. The length of the CDR3 is 17 residues. DNA for the CDR3: TGTGCCAGCAGCTCGCCCGAGCACCGTTTGGCCACAGATACGCAGTATTTT. It codes for CASSSPEHRLATDTQYF.

The rearrangement joins TRBV6-6 to TRBJ2-7; 9 bases align to TRBD1. Germline loops: CDR1 MNHNY, CDR2 SVGAGI (reference sequence). Losses at the gene ends were 0 bases for V and 2 bases for J; bases not matched to a gene: 2. The CDR3 contains 15 residues. Written as DNA, the CDR3 is TGTGCCAGCAGTTACTCGGACAGGGGTACCTACGAGCAGTACTTC. This encodes CASSYSDRGTYEQYF.